This TCR beta chain was recorded in a study of T cells in Graves' hyperthyroidism and ophthalmopathy. The study's findings and limits: Ophthalmopathy was identified by the model a median roughly 6.5 months ahead of onset.

Note on this clonotype: The antigen is undetermined.

CDR3 length: 12 residues. The germline gives CDR1 LNHDA, CDR2 SQIVND (reference sequence). After removal of 4 bases from V and 8 bases from J, the junction contained 2 bases not matched to a gene. Amplified TCR beta CDR3 regions derived from RNA transcripts. The HTBI primer set was used in a first-round RT-PCR of the TCR CDR3. Via MiXCR, TCRdb re-called the multiplex PCR reads, giving one row per CDR3 protein. The sample records hundreds of thousands of distinct CDR3 sequences, 14% to 15% being singletons. The V gene is TRBV19, the J gene TRBJ2-1, with TRBD1 matching over 7 bases. The clonotype originates from a man younger than 35 with Graves' ophthalmopathy. The material sequenced was blood. CDR3 in DNA: TGTGCCAGTAGTACGACAGGGTATGAGCAGTTCTTC. It encodes CASSTTGYEQFF.